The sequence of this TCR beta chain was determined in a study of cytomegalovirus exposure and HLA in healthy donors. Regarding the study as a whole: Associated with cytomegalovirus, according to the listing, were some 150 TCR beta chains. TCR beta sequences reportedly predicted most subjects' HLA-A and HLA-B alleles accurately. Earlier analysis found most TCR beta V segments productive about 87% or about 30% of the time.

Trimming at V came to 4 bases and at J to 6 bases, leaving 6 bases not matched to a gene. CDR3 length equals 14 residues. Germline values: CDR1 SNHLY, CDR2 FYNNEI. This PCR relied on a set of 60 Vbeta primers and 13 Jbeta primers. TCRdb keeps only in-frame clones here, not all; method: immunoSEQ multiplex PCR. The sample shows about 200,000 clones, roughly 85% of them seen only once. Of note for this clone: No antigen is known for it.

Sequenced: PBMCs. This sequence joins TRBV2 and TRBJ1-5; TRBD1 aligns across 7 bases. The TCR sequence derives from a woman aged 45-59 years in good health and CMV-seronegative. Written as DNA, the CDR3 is TGTGCCAGCAGTGGGTCGACAGGGAGTCAGCCCCAGCATTTT. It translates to CASSGSTGSQPQHF.